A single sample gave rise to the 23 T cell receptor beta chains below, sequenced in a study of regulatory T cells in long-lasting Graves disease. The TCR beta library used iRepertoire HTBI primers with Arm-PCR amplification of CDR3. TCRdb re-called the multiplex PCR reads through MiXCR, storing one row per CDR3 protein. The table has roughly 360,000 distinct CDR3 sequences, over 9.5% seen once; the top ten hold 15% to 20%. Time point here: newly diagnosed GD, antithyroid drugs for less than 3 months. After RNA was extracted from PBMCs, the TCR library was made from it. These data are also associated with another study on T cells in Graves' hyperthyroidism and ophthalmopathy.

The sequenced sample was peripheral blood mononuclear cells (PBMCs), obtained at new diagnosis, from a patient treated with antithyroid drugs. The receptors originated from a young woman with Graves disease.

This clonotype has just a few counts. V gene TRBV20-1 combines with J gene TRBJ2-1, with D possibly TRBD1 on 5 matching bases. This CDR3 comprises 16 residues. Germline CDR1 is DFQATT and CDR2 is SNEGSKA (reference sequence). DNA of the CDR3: TGCAGCCTGGCTGGGGCGGTGGGCAGGCCCTACAATGAGCAGTTCTTC. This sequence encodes CSLAGAVGRPYNEQFF.

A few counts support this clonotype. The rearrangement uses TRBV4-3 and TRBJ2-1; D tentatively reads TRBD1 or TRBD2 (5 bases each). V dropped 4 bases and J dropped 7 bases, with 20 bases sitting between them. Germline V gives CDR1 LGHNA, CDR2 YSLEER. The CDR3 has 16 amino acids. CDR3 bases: TGCGCCAGCAGCCCCGGGACCCCTCTGGAGTTGAATGAGCAGTTCTTC. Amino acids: CASSPGTPLELNEQFF.

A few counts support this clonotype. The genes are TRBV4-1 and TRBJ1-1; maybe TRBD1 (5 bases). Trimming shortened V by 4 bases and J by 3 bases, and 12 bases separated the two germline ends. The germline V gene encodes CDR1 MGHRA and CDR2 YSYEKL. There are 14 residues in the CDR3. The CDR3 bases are TGCGCCAGCAGCCTGGGGGTTACTTACACTGAAGCTTTCTTT. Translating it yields CASSLGVTYTEAFF.

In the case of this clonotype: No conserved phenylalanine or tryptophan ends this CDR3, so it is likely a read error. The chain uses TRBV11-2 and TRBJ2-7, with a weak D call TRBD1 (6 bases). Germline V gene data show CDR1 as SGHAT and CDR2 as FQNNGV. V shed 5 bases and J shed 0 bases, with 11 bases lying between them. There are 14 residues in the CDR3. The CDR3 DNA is TGTGCCAGCAGCCCAGGGGTAGTCTCCTACGAGCAGTACTCC. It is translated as CASSPGVVSYEQYS.

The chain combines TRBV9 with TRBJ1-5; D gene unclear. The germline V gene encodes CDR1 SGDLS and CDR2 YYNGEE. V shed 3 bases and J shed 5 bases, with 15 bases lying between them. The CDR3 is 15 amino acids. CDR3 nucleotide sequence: TGTGCCAGCAGCGCCGAACCCACAGAGGATCAGCCCCAGCATTTT. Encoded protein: CASSAEPTEDQPQHF.

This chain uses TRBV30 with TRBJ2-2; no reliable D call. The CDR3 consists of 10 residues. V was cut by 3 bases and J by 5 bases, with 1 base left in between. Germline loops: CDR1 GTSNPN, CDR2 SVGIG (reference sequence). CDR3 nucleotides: TGTGCCTGGAGGACCGGGGAGCTGTTTTTT. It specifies CAWRTGELFF. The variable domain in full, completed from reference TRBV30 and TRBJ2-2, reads SQTIHQWPATLVQPVGSPLSLECTVEGTSNPNLYWYRQAAGRGLQLLFYSVGIGQISSEVPQNLSASRPQDRQFILSSKKLLLSDSGFYLCAWRTGELFFGEGSRLTVL.

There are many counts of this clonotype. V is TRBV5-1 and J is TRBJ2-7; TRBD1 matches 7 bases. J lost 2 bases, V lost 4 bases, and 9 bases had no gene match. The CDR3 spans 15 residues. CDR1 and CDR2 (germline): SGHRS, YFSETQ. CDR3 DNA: TGCGCCAGCAGCCCGGGACAGACCGCAACCTACGAGCAGTACTTC. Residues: CASSPGQTATYEQYF.

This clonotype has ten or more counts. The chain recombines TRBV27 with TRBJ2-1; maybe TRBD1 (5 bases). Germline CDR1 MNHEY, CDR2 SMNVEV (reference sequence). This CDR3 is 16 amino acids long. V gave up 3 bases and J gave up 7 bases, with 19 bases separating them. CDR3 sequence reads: CASSFNKGKWKNEQFF. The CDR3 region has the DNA TGTGCCAGCAGTTTTAATAAGGGGAAGTGGAAGAATGAGCAGTTCTTC.

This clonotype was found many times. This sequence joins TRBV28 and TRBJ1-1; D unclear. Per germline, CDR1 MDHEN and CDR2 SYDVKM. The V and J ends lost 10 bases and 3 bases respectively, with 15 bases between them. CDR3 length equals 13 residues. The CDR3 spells CATLAGWYTEAFF. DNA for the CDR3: TGTGCCACCCTAGCCGGCTGGTACACTGAAGCTTTCTTT. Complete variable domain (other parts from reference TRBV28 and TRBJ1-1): DVKVTQSSRYLVKRTGEKVFLECVQDMDHENMFWYRQDPGLGLRLIYFSYDVKMKEKGDIPEGYSVSREKKERFSLILESASTNQTSMYLCATLAGWYTEAFFGQGTRLTVV.

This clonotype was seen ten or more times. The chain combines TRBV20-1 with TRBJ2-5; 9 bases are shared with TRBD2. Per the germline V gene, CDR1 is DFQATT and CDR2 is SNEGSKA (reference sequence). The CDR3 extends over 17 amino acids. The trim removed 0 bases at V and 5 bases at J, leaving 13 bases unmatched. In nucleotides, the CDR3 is TGCAGTGCTAGAGATTTGGAGACTAGCGGCATGGAGGAGACCCAGTACTTC. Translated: CSARDLETSGMEETQYF.

CDR3 DNA sequence: TGTGCCAGCGGTTGGCCGGGACCGGGCACTGAAGCTTTCTTT. It encodes CASGWPGPGTEAFF. The chain is built from TRBV12-3 or TRBV12-4 and TRBJ1-1, with D perhaps matching TRBD1 (5 bases). This CDR3 has 14 amino acids. Trimming took 8 bases from V and 4 from J, leaving 17 bases between them.

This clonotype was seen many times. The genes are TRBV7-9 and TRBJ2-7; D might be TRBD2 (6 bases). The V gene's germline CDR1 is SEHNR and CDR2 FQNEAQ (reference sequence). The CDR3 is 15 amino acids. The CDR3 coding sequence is TGTGTCCCGACATACACGGACGGGAGCTCCTACGAGCAGTACGTC. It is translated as CVPTYTDGSSYEQYV.

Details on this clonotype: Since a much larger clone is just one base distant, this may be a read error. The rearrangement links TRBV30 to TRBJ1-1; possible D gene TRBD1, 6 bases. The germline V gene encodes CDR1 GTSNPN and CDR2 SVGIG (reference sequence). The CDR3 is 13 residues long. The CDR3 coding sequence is TGTGCCTGGAGCCTACACAGGGTGACTGAAGCTTCCTTT. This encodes CAWSLHRVTEASF.

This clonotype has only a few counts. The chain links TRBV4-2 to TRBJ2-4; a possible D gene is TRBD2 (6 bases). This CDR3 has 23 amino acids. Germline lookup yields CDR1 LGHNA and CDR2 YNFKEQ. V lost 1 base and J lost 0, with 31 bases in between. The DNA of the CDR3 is TGTGCCAGCAGCCAAGTCGGATTTCAGGTGGAGGGACTCCAAATTCTAGCCAAAAACATTCAGTACTTC. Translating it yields CASSQVGFQVEGLQILAKNIQYF.

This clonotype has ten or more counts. CDR3 sequence: CASSLTVSYSNQPQHF. DNA of the CDR3: TGTGCCAGCAGCTTGACGGTCAGCTACAGCAATCAGCCCCAGCATTTT. This rearrangement joins TRBV5-5 to TRBJ1-5; D is unresolved. The germline V gene has CDR1 SGHKS and CDR2 YYEKEE (reference sequence). Trimming took 1 base from V and 1 from J, leaving 12 bases between them. CDR3 length: 16 residues.

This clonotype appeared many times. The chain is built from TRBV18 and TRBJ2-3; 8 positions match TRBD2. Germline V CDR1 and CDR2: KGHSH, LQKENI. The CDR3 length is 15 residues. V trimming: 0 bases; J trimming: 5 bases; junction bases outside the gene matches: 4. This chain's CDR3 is CASSPPAGGGDTQYF. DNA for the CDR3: TGTGCCAGCTCACCACCGGCGGGAGGTGGAGATACGCAGTATTTT.

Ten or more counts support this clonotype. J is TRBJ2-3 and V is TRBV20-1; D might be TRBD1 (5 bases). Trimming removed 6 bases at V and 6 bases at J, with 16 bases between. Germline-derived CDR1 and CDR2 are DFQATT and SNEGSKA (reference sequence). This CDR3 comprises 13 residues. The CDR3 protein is CSAPQDTRDTQYF. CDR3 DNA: TGCAGTGCGCCACAGGACACGAGGGATACGCAGTATTTT.

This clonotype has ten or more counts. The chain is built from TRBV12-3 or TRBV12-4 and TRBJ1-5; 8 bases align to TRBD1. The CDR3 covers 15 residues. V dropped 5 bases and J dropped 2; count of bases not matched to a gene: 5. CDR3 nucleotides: TGTGCCAGCAGTCGCGACAGGGGTGGCAATCAGCCCCAGCATTTT. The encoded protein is CASSRDRGGNQPQHF.

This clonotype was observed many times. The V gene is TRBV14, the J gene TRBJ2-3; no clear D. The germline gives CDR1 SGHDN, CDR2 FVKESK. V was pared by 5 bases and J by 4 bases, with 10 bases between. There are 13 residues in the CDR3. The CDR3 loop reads CASSKSGADTQYF. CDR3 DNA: TGTGCCAGCAGCAAATCTGGGGCAGATACGCAGTATTTT.

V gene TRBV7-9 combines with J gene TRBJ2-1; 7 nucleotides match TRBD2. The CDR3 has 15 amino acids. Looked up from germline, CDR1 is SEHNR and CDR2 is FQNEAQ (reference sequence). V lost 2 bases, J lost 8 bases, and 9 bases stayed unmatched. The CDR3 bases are TGTGCCAGCAGCTTATCGCGCGGGAGAATCCATGAGCAGTTCTTC. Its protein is CASSLSRGRIHEQFF.

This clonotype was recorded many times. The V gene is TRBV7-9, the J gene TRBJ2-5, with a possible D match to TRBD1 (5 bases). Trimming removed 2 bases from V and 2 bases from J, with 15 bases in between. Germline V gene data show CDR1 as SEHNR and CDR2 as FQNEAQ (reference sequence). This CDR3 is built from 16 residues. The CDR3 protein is CASSLNYPRGQETQYF. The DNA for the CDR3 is TGTGCCAGCAGCTTAAACTATCCAAGGGGTCAAGAGACCCAGTACTTC.

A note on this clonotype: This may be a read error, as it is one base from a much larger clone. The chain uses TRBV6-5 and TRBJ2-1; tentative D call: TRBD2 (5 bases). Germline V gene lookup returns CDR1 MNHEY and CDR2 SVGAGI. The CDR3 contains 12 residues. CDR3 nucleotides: TGTGCCGGCAGTTCTCCCGGGAAAGAGCAGTTCTTC. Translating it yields CAGSSPGKEQFF.

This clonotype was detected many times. CDR3 amino acids: CSARDLGGPNYGYTF. CDR3 nucleotides: TGCAGTGCTAGAGATCTGGGAGGACCTAACTATGGCTACACCTTC. The genes are TRBV20-1 and TRBJ1-2; D ambiguous. CDR1 DFQATT and CDR2 SNEGSKA come from the germline V gene (reference sequence). The CDR3 spans 15 residues. V shed 0 bases and J shed 0 bases, with 11 bases lying between them.